The clone carrying this TCR beta chain was seen only a few times. Its antigen is unidentified. Per germline, CDR1 MNHEY and CDR2 SMNVEV (reference sequence). The CDR3 is made up of 15 amino acids. V was shortened by 6 bases and J by 4 bases, with 16 bases between the two germline ends. Assay used: immunoSEQ multiplex PCR; TCRdb lists only in-frame clones, some missing. The sample records roughly 100,000 clones, about nine tenths being singletons. The data are from a study of OX40 agonist ivuxolimab in advanced cancers. About the study: The patients got ivuxolimab, which is an agonistic anti-OX40 (CD134) antibody. Study-wide results and caveats: CD8+ T cells (on average) carried more expanded clones than CD4+ T cells. Partial responders at 0.1-3.0 mg/kg had among the lowest clonal expansion.

The chain is built from TRBV27 and TRBJ1-5, with D possibly being TRBD1 (5 bases). This sequence originates from an adult with an advanced solid tumor such as melanoma, head and neck, liver or kidney cancer. Sequenced here: CD4+ or CD8+ T cells sorted from blood, sampled in a trial of the OX40 agonist ivuxolimab. CDR3 in amino acids: CASRPVGASNQPQHF. In DNA form, the CDR3 reads TGTGCCAGCAGACCGGTCGGGGCCTCGAATCAGCCCCAGCATTTT.